This T cell receptor beta chain was sequenced for a study of CD8+ T cells in alopecia areata. Noted treatment: oral pan-JAK inhibitor, 5-10 mg twice daily. This clone has only one observation. Sequencing relied on a cDNA template that was reverse transcribed from extracted RNA. Libraries were prepared by immunoSEQ multiplex PCR; TCRdb keeps only in-frame clonotypes and omits some of them. The sample lists more than 90,000 clones, 60% to 75% occurring once. The ends were cut back, 1 base at V and 0 bases at J, with 11 bases in the middle. Germline V gives CDR1 SGHAT, CDR2 FQNNGV. The CDR3 runs to 16 residues.

The clonotype was recovered from a human donor with alopecia areata. Specimen: CD8+ T cells sorted from blood, collected at week 4, from a patient treated with tofacitinib. This chain connects TRBV11-2 to TRBJ2-3; a weak D match, TRBD2 (6 bases). This CDR3 reads CASSLVGGASTDTQYF. CDR3 nucleotides: TGTGCCAGCAGCTTAGTCGGGGGAGCTAGCACAGATACGCAGTATTTT.